These 15 T cell receptor beta chains came from one sample sequenced in a study of blood T cell repertoires in COVID-19. Here immunoSEQ multiplex PCR was the method, and the copy in TCRdb shows in-frame clones only, minus some. The sample holds about 370,000 clones, approximately 88% seen once. Source material: peripheral blood. The origin of the receptors is a woman aged 25 to 45 with COVID-19, enrolled during active disease.

The chain employs TRBV11-2 and TRBJ2-7; 9 bases agree with TRBD1. V lost 4 bases to trimming and J lost 2 bases; unmatched junction nucleotides: 6. Germline V lookup: CDR1 SGHAT, CDR2 FQNNGV. This CDR3 has 15 amino acids. The CDR3 DNA sequence: TGTGCCAGCAGCTCTGGACAGGGGATTACCTACGAGCAGTACTTC. Translating gives CASSSGQGITYEQYF.

The chain employs TRBV5-1 and TRBJ2-3; 13 nucleotides agree with TRBD2. Germline CDR1 reads SGHRS; CDR2 reads YFSETQ. The CDR3 extends over 14 amino acids. J gave up 7 bases and V 7 bases, and 6 bases lay outside the gene matches. Written as DNA, the CDR3 is TGCGCCAGCGCACTAGGGACTAGCGGGAATACGCAGTATTTT. It yields the protein CASALGTSGNTQYF.

This sequence joins TRBV28 and TRBJ2-1, with TRBD2 matching 9 bases. CDR1 and CDR2 (germline): MDHEN, SYDVKM. This CDR3 has 17 residues. V was pared by 11 bases and J by 9 bases, with 23 bases of the junction left unmatched. CDR3 loop: CAVLGGGASVLTIEQFF. The DNA for the CDR3 is TGTGCCGTCCTGGGCGGGGGGGCTTCGGTGCTTACAATTGAGCAGTTCTTC.

This chain connects TRBV24-1 to TRBJ1-4; 10 bases are a match to TRBD1. With 3 bases clipped from V and 6 bases from J, the junction kept 3 bases outside the gene matches. The CDR3 has 15 residues. Germline assignment: CDR1 KGHDR and CDR2 SFDVKD. CDR3 in amino acids: CATSDGQGGDEKLFF. Here the CDR3 DNA reads TGTGCCACCAGTGATGGACAGGGGGGAGATGAAAAACTGTTTTTT.

V and J are TRBV11-3 and TRBJ2-7; 10 bases agree with TRBD1. The CDR3 is 13 amino acids. The junction had 4 bases not matched to a gene; V was cut back by 6 bases and J by 5 bases. The V gene's germline CDR1 is SGHNT and CDR2 YENEEA. The CDR3 here is CASSWDRGNEQYF. CDR3 nucleotides: TGTGCCAGCAGTTGGGACAGGGGCAACGAGCAGTACTTC.

This clone appeared once. The chain uses TRBV7-8 and TRBJ2-5, with D possibly matching TRBD2 (6 bases). There are 16 residues in the CDR3. The V end was cut by 5 bases, the J end by 2 bases, with 18 bases between. Germline V CDR1 and CDR2: SGHVS, FQNEAQ. The CDR3, as DNA: TGTGCCAGCAGCCCCCTAGCGACGGCGACTCAAGAGACCCAGTACTTC. As protein: CASSPLATATQETQYF.

The chain is built from TRBV4-3 and TRBJ2-1; possibly TRBD2 for D (7 bases). The germline CDR1 and CDR2 sequences are LGHNA and YSLEER. V lost 0 bases to trimming and J lost 0 bases, with 9 bases between them. The CDR3 sequence is 16 residues long. CDR3 nucleotide sequence: TGCGCCAGCAGCCAAGAGGCGGGGGCCTCCTACAATGAGCAGTTCTTC. This sequence encodes CASSQEAGASYNEQFF.

V usage is TRBV6-6 and J usage is TRBJ2-2, with D possibly being TRBD1 (5 bases). Per germline, CDR1 MNHNY and CDR2 SVGAGI (reference sequence). Trimming took 6 bases from V and 8 from J, leaving 10 bases between them. The CDR3 contains 12 residues. The CDR3 DNA reads TGTGCCAGCAGCTCCAGGGTGGGGGAGCTGTTTTTT. Translated: CASSSRVGELFF.

The chain couples TRBV6-2 or TRBV6-3 to TRBJ2-2; D remains unclear. The CDR3 extends over 13 amino acids. V was shortened by 3 bases and J by 6 bases, with 8 bases between the two germline ends. The germline V gene has CDR1 MNHEY and CDR2 SVGEGT. The CDR3 loop reads CASSYRRAGELFF. The CDR3 coding sequence is TGTGCCAGCAGTTATAGACGGGCCGGGGAGCTGTTTTTT.

The chain carries TRBV2 and TRBJ1-4, with 10 bases fitting TRBD1. J lost 10 bases, V lost 5 bases, and 10 bases had no gene match. The V gene's germline CDR1 is SNHLY and CDR2 FYNNEI. This CDR3 region has 15 residues. CDR3 amino acids: CASSPLPDRGGKLFF. CDR3 sequence (DNA): TGTGCCAGCAGTCCCCTACCGGACAGGGGGGGAAAACTGTTTTTT.

The chain combines TRBV10-2 with TRBJ2-3; 10 bases are a match to TRBD2. V was clipped by 6 bases and J by 2 bases; unmatched bases: 5. The CDR3 is 15 residues long. CDR1 WSHSY and CDR2 SAAADI come from the germline V gene. The CDR3: CASRSSGGVTDTQYF. As DNA, the CDR3 is TGCGCCAGCAGATCAAGCGGGGGGGTCACAGATACGCAGTATTTT.

This chain links TRBV11-2 with TRBJ2-7; D may be TRBD2 (6 bases). V shed 5 bases and J shed 2 bases, with 10 bases lying between them. Per germline, CDR1 SGHAT and CDR2 FQNNGV. CDR3 length equals 13 residues. CDR3 sequence: CASSLGLTYEQYF. The CDR3 DNA sequence: TGTGCCAGCAGCCTGGGACTGACCTACGAGCAGTACTTC. Variable domain in full (rest from reference TRBV11-2 and TRBJ2-7): EAGVAQSPRYKIIEKRQSVAFWCNPISGHATLYWYQQILGQGPKLLIQFQNNGVVDDSQLPKDRFSAERLKGVDSTLKIQPAKLEDSAVYLCASSLGLTYEQYFGPGTRLTVT.

The J gene is TRBJ1-1, the V gene TRBV28; TRBD1 agrees at 7 bases. The CDR3 runs 15 residues. The ends lost 3 bases at V and 1 base at J; junction bases unmatched: 5. Germline V gene sequence: CDR1 MDHEN, CDR2 SYDVKM. Here the CDR3 reads CASSFMDRTNTEAFF. CDR3 in DNA: TGTGCCAGCAGTTTTATGGACAGGACGAACACTGAAGCTTTCTTT.

The chain uses TRBV5-1 and TRBJ1-5; 12 nucleotides match TRBD1. Germline CDR1 SGHRS, CDR2 YFSETQ. This CDR3 has 20 amino acids. The junction had 22 bases not matched to a gene; V was cut back by 5 bases and J by 7 bases. CDR3 amino acids: CASSYRGDRGREDSFQPQHF. The CDR3 DNA sequence: TGCGCCAGCAGTTACCGGGGGGACAGGGGGCGCGAAGACTCGTTCCAGCCCCAGCATTTT. Variable domain in full (rest from reference TRBV5-1 and TRBJ1-5): KAGVTQTPRYLIKTRGQQVTLSCSPISGHRSVSWYQQTPGQGLQFLFEYFSETQRNKGNFPGRFSGRQFSNSRSEMNVSTLELGDSALYLCASSYRGDRGREDSFQPQHFGDGTRLSIL.

The gene calls are TRBV6-5 and TRBJ2-2; no clear D gene. Trimming took 5 bases from V and 5 from J, leaving 9 bases between them. The germline CDR1 and CDR2 sequences are MNHEY and SVGAGI. This CDR3 has 13 amino acids. As DNA, the CDR3 is TGTGCCAGCAGTCGCGGTGGGACCGGGGAGCTGTTTTTT. Encoded protein: CASSRGGTGELFF.